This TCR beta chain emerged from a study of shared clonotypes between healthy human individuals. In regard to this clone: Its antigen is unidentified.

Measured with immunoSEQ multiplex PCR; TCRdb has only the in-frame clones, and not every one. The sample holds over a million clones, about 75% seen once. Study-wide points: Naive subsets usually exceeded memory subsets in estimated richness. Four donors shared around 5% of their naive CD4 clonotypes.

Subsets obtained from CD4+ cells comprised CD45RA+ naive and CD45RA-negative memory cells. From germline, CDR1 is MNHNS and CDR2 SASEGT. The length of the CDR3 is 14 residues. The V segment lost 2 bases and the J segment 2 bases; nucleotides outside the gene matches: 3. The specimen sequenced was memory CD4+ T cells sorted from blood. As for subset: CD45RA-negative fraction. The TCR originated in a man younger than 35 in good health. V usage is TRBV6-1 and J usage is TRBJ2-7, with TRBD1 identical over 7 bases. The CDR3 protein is CASSEHRGPYEQYF. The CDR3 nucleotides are TGTGCCAGCAGTGAACACAGGGGTCCCTACGAGCAGTACTTC.